Listed here are 28 T cell receptor beta chains from one sample, sequenced in a study of beta chain features in type 1 diabetes. Overall study findings and caveats: The study found moderately but significantly shorter TCRB CDR3s in all four CD4+ subsets of Type 1 diabetes patients.

TCRB transcripts that were expressed got sequenced, as all of the isolated RNA had been reverse transcribed. Method: immunoSEQ multiplex PCR; TCRdb's copy keeps in-frame clones and lacks some. This table holds about 640,000 clones, 9.5% to 15% found once. Their target antigens are unknown. The sample comprised naive CD4+ T cells from blood. These receptors originate from a man aged 30-40 years with type 1 diabetes.

The rearrangement joins TRBV5-8 to TRBJ1-3; 7 bases match TRBD1. Unmatched junction bases numbered 2, after V lost 0 bases and J lost 2 bases. CDR3 length equals 15 residues. Germline loops: CDR1 SGHTS, CDR2 YDEGEE. CDR3 DNA: TGTGCCAGCAGCTTGGCGGGGACAGCTGGAAACACCATATATTTT. As protein: CASSLAGTAGNTIYF.

The V call is TRBV7-9, the J call TRBJ2-7; 8 bases line up with TRBD1. V gave up 5 bases and J gave up 3 bases; unmatched junction bases: 6. Germline V gene lookup returns CDR1 SEHNR and CDR2 FQNEAQ (reference sequence). This CDR3 has 14 residues. The CDR3 bases are TGTGCCAGCAGCATCGGGACAGGCCTCTACGAGCAGTACTTC. It is translated as CASSIGTGLYEQYF.

This clone was seen a handful of times. V usage is TRBV7-6 and J usage is TRBJ2-6, with unresolved D. V was shortened by 0 bases and J by 1 base, with 7 bases between the two germline ends. The CDR3 runs to 16 residues. Germline-derived CDR1 and CDR2 are SGHVS and FNYEAQ. The DNA for the CDR3 is TGTGCCAGCAGCTTAGCGCGTAATTCTGGGGCCAACGTCCTGACTTTC. Translated, it gives CASSLARNSGANVLTF.

This clone was counted a few times. The gene calls are TRBV10-3 and TRBJ2-7, with 9 bases matching TRBD1. V was pared by 6 bases and J by 0 bases, with 6 bases of the junction left unmatched. The germline CDR1 and CDR2 sequences are ENHRY and SYGVKD. The CDR3 length is 15 residues. CDR3 DNA sequence: TGTGCCATCAGGGGAGGGACAGGGAGCTCCTACGAGCAGTACTTC. This translates into CAIRGGTGSSYEQYF.

A few counts support this clone. The rearrangement links TRBV14 to TRBJ1-1; tentative D call: TRBD1 (6 bases). The length of the CDR3 is 16 residues. CDR1 is SGHDN, CDR2 FVKESK, per germline. V lost 5 bases and J lost 3, with 19 bases in between. The CDR3 protein is CASSSTPRGYYTEAFF. DNA for the CDR3: TGTGCCAGCAGCTCAACCCCCAGGGGCTACTACACTGAAGCTTTCTTT.

This clone was counted between two and nine times. The chain couples TRBV2 to TRBJ1-2; 7 nucleotides agree with TRBD1. CDR3 size: 12 residues. Germline V lookup: CDR1 SNHLY, CDR2 FYNNEI. The trim removed 7 bases at V and 6 bases at J, leaving 5 bases unmatched. As DNA, the CDR3 is TGTGCCAGCAAGGCAGGGGGGAATGGCTACACCTTC. Amino acids: CASKAGGNGYTF.

This clone was seen only a few times. The CDR3 spells CASSRQQGLYEQYF. The CDR3 region has the DNA TGTGCCAGCAGCCGCCAACAGGGGCTCTACGAGCAGTACTTC. The chain combines TRBV11-2 with TRBJ2-7, with 7 bases identical to TRBD1. J lost 3 bases, V lost 5 bases, and 7 bases had no gene match. The CDR3 totals 14 residues. Per the germline V gene, CDR1 is SGHAT and CDR2 is FQNNGV.

This clone has a handful of counts. The chain joins TRBV12-5 to TRBJ2-2; D gene ambiguous. CDR3 length: 12 amino acids. CDR1 and CDR2 from the germline V gene are LGHNT and FRNRAP. Deletions cut 6 bases from V and 3 bases from J, with 5 bases between. Here the CDR3 DNA reads TGTGCTAGTGGATTCGACACCGGGGAGCTGTTTTTT. Its protein product is CASGFDTGELFF.

This clone was recorded a few times. J is TRBJ1-4 and V is TRBV7-2, with 9 nucleotides matching TRBD1. The length of the CDR3 is 15 residues. V was pared by 0 bases and J by 8 bases, with 4 bases of the junction left unmatched. The germline CDR1 and CDR2 sequences are SGHTA and FQGNSA. The chain's CDR3 is CASSLATGGGEKLFF. The CDR3 bases are TGTGCCAGCAGCTTAGCGACAGGGGGAGGGGAAAAACTGTTTTTT.

This clone was seen only a few times. The chain combines TRBV6-6 with TRBJ2-1; TRBD1 might be the D (6 bases). The CDR3 contains 15 residues. The ends were cut back, 0 bases at V and 3 bases at J, with 9 bases in the middle. CDR1 and CDR2 (germline): MNHNY, SVGAGI (reference sequence). Written as DNA, the CDR3 is TGTGCCAGCAGTTACTCCCCACAGGGCTACAATGAGCAGTTCTTC. This translates into CASSYSPQGYNEQFF.

The chain employs TRBV5-6 and TRBJ1-2; possible D gene TRBD1, 5 bases. The CDR3 runs to 16 residues. The V end was cut by 0 bases, the J end by 4 bases, with 16 bases between. The germline V gene encodes CDR1 SGHDT and CDR2 YYEEEE. The CDR3 DNA reads as TGTGCCAGCAGCTTGGGGCAGGGCCCAGTGGGCTATGGCTACACCTTC. This sequence encodes CASSLGQGPVGYGYTF.

J is TRBJ2-7 and V is TRBV7-2; D is undetermined. This CDR3 region has 15 residues. CDR1 SGHTA and CDR2 FQGNSA come from the germline V gene. The V gene lost 0 bases and the J gene lost 0 bases, with 9 bases spanning the gap. The CDR3 nucleotides are TGTGCCAGCAGCTTAGCGGGGATCAGCTCCTACGAGCAGTACTTC. Encoded protein: CASSLAGISSYEQYF.

The chain carries TRBV6-5 and TRBJ1-1; D might be TRBD1 (6 bases). Trimming cost V 6 bases and J 1 base, with 12 bases left between them. Germline CDR1 is MNHEY and CDR2 is SVGAGI. The CDR3 runs to 14 residues. The CDR3 sequence is CASRGGAKNTEAFF. The CDR3 coding sequence is TGTGCCAGCAGAGGGGGGGCAAAGAACACTGAAGCTTTCTTT.

This clone was found a few times. The CDR3 sequence is CASSPHGTADTGELFF. The DNA for the CDR3 is TGTGCCAGCAGCCCCCACGGGACGGCTGACACCGGGGAGCTGTTTTTT. The chain recombines TRBV9 with TRBJ2-2; D is tentatively TRBD1 or TRBD2 (5 bases each). This CDR3 has 16 amino acids. Trimming shortened V by 4 bases and J by 3 bases, and 16 bases separated the two germline ends. Germline CDR1 SGDLS, CDR2 YYNGEE.

Details on this clone: The CDR3 ends on some other residue instead of the conserved phenylalanine or tryptophan, so this is likely a read error. Because the CDR3's place on the DNA is in doubt, the DNA is left out and the CDR3 is given as listed by TCRdb. The chain's CDR3 is CASSYSESHSL. The rearrangement uses TRBV6-6 and TRBJ2-3. Germline V gene sequence: CDR1 MNHNY, CDR2 SVGAGI (reference sequence). The CDR3 is 11 residues long, counting both termini.

J is TRBJ1-2 and V is TRBV5-4, with D maybe TRBD1 (5 bases). Trimming stripped 4 bases from V and 3 bases from J, with 10 bases between. Germline CDR1 reads SGHNT; CDR2 reads YYREEE (reference sequence). This CDR3 has 13 residues. This CDR3 reads CASSVPGDYGYTF. The CDR3 DNA reads as TGTGCCAGCAGCGTTCCGGGGGACTATGGCTACACCTTC.

The gene calls are TRBV9 and TRBJ1-1; D possibly corresponds to TRBD1 (5 bases). Germline V gives CDR1 SGDLS, CDR2 YYNGEE. V was trimmed by 1 base and J by 1 base, leaving 8 bases between them. The CDR3 is 14 amino acids. CDR3: CASSVIQGNTEAFF. CDR3 DNA: TGTGCCAGCAGCGTAATTCAGGGGAACACTGAAGCTTTCTTT.

The rearrangement links TRBV6-6 to TRBJ2-7, with D tentatively TRBD1 or TRBD2 (5 bases each). Germline V lookup: CDR1 MNHNY, CDR2 SVGAGI (reference sequence). V dropped 5 bases and J dropped 2 bases, with 16 bases sitting between them. CDR3 size: 15 residues. In nucleotides, the CDR3 is TGTGCCAGCAGTGGAGCCCGGGACGGAACCTACGAGCAGTACTTC. Residues: CASSGARDGTYEQYF.

The genes are TRBV27 and TRBJ2-7; no clear D. Trimming took 3 bases from V and 2 from J, leaving 11 bases between them. CDR1 is MNHEY, CDR2 SMNVEV, per germline (reference sequence). The length of the CDR3 is 14 residues. DNA for the CDR3: TGTGCCAGCAGTTTCCGCTGCTGTACCTACGAGCAGTACTTC. This sequence encodes CASSFRCCTYEQYF.

A few counts support this clone. This chain connects TRBV14 to TRBJ2-5; D call uncertain. The CDR3 totals 15 residues. V was shortened by 0 bases and J by 5 bases, with 13 bases between the two germline ends. Germline CDR1 reads SGHDN; CDR2 reads FVKESK. The CDR3 reads CASSQDPAFGETQYF. As DNA, the CDR3 is TGTGCCAGCAGCCAAGATCCAGCGTTTGGGGAGACCCAGTACTTC.

The chain has TRBV7-2 and TRBJ2-7; weak D call: TRBD2 (5 bases). V was cut by 0 bases and J by 9 bases, with 18 bases left in between. CDR1 is SGHTA, CDR2 FQGNSA, per germline. The CDR3 sequence is 15 residues long. For the CDR3, the DNA is TGTGCCAGCAGCTTAGCCACGGGATATACAAGTGGGCAGTACTTC. Protein sequence: CASSLATGYTSGQYF.

This clone was found a few times. V gene TRBV7-8 combines with J gene TRBJ2-3, with a possible D match to TRBD1 (6 bases). The V gene's germline CDR1 is SGHVS and CDR2 FQNEAQ. V lost 2 bases, J lost 2 bases, and 14 bases lay in between. This CDR3 has 16 residues. The CDR3 nucleotides are TGTGCCAGCAGCTTAAGGCAGGGGCAGAACACAGATACGCAGTATTTT. Its protein is CASSLRQGQNTDTQYF.

The chain employs TRBV6-5 and TRBJ2-5, with 9 bases that match TRBD2. The germline V gene has CDR1 MNHEY and CDR2 SVGAGI. V was clipped by 2 bases and J by 5 bases; unmatched bases: 6. The CDR3 sequence is 15 residues long. CDR3 sequence reads: CASSYGSGGWETQYF. The CDR3, as DNA: TGTGCCAGCAGTTACGGGAGCGGGGGGTGGGAGACCCAGTACTTC.

This clone was recorded a few times. The rearrangement uses TRBV4-3 and TRBJ2-7, with 10 bases identical to TRBD1. CDR1 and CDR2 from the germline V gene are LGHNA and YSLEER. The junction had 6 bases not matched to a gene; V was cut back by 3 bases and J by 7 bases. The CDR3 contains 14 residues. For the CDR3, the DNA is TGCGCCAGCAGCCAGCTCCAGGACAGGGGGGAGCAGTACTTC. Amino acids: CASSQLQDRGEQYF.

The chain couples TRBV25-1 to TRBJ1-1; 8 bases match TRBD1. Unmatched junction bases numbered 13, after V lost 8 bases and J lost 8 bases. The CDR3 covers 14 residues. CDR1 and CDR2 from the germline V gene are MGHDK and SYGVNS. The CDR3 region is CASSTTQGAWEAFF. CDR3 sequence (DNA): TGTGCCAGCTCAACCACCCAGGGGGCTTGGGAAGCTTTCTTT.

This clone has just a few counts. The chain couples TRBV29-1 to TRBJ1-1; D remains ambiguous. Trimming cost V 5 bases and J 5 bases, with 12 bases left between them. The CDR3 covers 12 residues. CDR1 is SQVTM and CDR2 is ANQGSEA in the germline V gene. The CDR3 reads CSVSDTGTEAFF. CDR3 DNA sequence: TGCAGCGTTTCTGACACCGGAACTGAAGCTTTCTTT. The whole variable domain, remainder taken from reference TRBV29-1 and TRBJ1-1, is SAVISQKPSRDICQRGTSLTIQCQVDSQVTMMFWYRQQPGQSLTLIATANQGSEATYESGFVIDKFPISRPNLTFSTLTVSNMSPEDSSIYLCSVSDTGTEAFFGQGTRLTVV.

CDR3: CASSLVRGGGEKLFF. Here the CDR3 DNA reads TGTGCCAGCAGCTTAGTCAGGGGGGGAGGAGAAAAACTGTTTTTT. The gene calls are TRBV7-8 and TRBJ1-4, with 7 bases matching TRBD1. Per the germline V gene, CDR1 is SGHVS and CDR2 is FQNEAQ. This CDR3 has 15 amino acids. J was trimmed by 8 bases and V by 1 base; bases with no gene match: 7.

This clone was observed a single time. The chain carries TRBV30 and TRBJ2-5, with D possibly being TRBD1 (6 bases). CDR3 length: 15 residues. CDR1 is GTSNPN and CDR2 is SVGIG in the germline V gene (reference sequence). The V and J ends lost 1 base and 4 bases respectively, with 16 bases between them. The CDR3 DNA sequence: TGTGCCTGGAGTGATCCAGGGGATGGAGCAGAGACCCAGTACTTC. This codes for CAWSDPGDGAETQYF.